The present T cell receptor (beta chain) was sequenced within a study of T cells in Graves' hyperthyroidism and ophthalmopathy. Amplification targeted TCR beta CDR3 regions from RNA transcripts. First-round RT-PCR targeting the TCR CDR3 was performed with the HTBI primer set. TCRdb reanalysed the multiplex PCR reads using MiXCR and keeps one entry per CDR3 protein. Of 250,000 to 300,000 distinct CDR3 sequences in the sample, 13% were seen once. Germline V CDR1 and CDR2: MDHEN, SYDVKM. Between the trimmed V and J ends, which lost 7 bases and 0 bases, there was a span of 10 bases. CDR3 length: 15 amino acids.

This sequence was found in a woman aged 25 to 39 with Graves' hyperthyroidism that later progressed to Graves' ophthalmopathy. Specimen: blood. V and J are TRBV28 and TRBJ2-6, with D unclear. CDR3 in amino acids: CASTIGSSGANVLTF. In nucleotides, the CDR3 is TGTGCCAGCACTATAGGGTCCTCTGGGGCCAACGTCCTGACTTTC.